This T cell receptor beta chain appears in the sequencing data of a study of blood T cell repertoires in COVID-19. In the study overall: The United States, Italy and Spain supplied acute and convalescent COVID-19 samples. PBMCs, B-cell-depleted T cells, or T cells provided the cDNA or gDNA that made up the material.

V trimming: 7 bases; J trimming: 4 bases; junction bases outside the gene matches: 5. The CDR3 runs 14 residues. Germline V gene data show CDR1 as LNHDA and CDR2 as SQIVND (reference sequence). Source study methods: Estimated nucleated cell counts came from reference gene primer amplification. Sequencing was performed with immunoSEQ multiplex PCR; in TCRdb, only in-frame clones are kept and a portion is missing. V and J calls and clone size come straight from that table; D and trimming were deduced from the DNA. The table shows about 480,000 clones, with approximately 90% occurring only once. Enrolment of Seattle patients took place during active infection, and they were followed longitudinally.

The TCR comes from a woman aged 50 to 60 with COVID-19, enrolled during active disease. Sequencing was carried out using peripheral blood. The rearrangement links TRBV19 to TRBJ2-3; 10 nucleotides match TRBD1. The CDR3 DNA reads TGTGCCAGTATTGGGACAGGGGTATCAGATACGCAGTATTTT. Translation: CASIGTGVSDTQYF. The variable domain in full, completed from reference TRBV19 and TRBJ2-3, reads DGGITQSPKYLFRKEGQNVTLSCEQNLNHDAMYWYRQDPGQGLRLIYYSQIVNDFQKGDIAEGYSVSREKKESFPLTVTSAQKNPTAFYLCASIGTGVSDTQYFGPGTRLTVL.